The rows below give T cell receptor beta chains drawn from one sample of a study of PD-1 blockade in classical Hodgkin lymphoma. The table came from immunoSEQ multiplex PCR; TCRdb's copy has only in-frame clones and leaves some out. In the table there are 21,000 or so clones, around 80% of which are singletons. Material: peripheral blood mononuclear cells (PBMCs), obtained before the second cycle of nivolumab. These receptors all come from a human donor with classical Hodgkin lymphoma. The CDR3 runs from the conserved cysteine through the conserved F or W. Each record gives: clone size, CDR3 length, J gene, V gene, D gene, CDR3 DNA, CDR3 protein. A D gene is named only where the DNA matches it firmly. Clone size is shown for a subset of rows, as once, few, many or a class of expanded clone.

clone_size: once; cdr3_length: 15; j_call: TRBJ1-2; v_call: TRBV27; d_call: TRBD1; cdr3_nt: TGTGCCAGCTCCCAATTCCGGGACAGAGCCAATGGCTACACCTTC; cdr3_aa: CASSQFRDRANGYTF
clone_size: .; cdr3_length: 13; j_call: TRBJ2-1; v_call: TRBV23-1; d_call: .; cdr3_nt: TGCGCCAGCAGCCAAGAGGGCAGCAATGAGCAGTTCTTC; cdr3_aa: CASSQEGSNEQFF
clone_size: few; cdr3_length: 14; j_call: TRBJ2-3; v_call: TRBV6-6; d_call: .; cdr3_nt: TGTGCCAGCAATACAGGGTTTGATACAGATACGCAGTATTTT; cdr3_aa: CASNTGFDTDTQYF
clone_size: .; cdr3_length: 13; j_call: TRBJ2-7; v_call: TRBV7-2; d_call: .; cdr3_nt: TGTGCCAGCAGCCCCGGGGCCGGAGGGGAGCAGTACTTC; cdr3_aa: CASSPGAGGEQYF
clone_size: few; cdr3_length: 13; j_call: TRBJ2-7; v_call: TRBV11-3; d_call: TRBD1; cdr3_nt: TGTGCCAGCAGCTTGGGACAGGGCGCCGAGCAGTACTTC; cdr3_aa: CASSLGQGAEQYF
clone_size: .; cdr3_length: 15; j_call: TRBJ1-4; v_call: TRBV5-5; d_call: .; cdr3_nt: TGTGCCAGCAGCTTGCCAGTTGCAACTAATGAAAAACTGTTTTTT; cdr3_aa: CASSLPVATNEKLFF
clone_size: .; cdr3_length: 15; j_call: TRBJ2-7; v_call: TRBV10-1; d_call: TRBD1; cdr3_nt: TGCGCCAGCAGTGATAGGACAGGGGGAACCTACGAGCAGTACTTC; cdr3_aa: CASSDRTGGTYEQYF
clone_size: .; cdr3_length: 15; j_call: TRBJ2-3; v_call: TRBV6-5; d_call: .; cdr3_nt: TGTGCCAGCAGTCTGGTCTCTTCTAGCACAGATACGCAGTATTTT; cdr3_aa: CASSLVSSSTDTQYF
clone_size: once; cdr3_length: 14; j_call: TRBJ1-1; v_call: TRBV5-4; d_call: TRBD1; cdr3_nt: TGTGCCAGCAGCCTCGGAGGGGGCGCAATCCCACCTTTCTTT; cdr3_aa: CASSLGGGAIPPFF
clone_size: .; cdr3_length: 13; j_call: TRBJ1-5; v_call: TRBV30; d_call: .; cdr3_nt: TGTGCCTGGACAGCAAATAGCAATCAGCCCCAGCATTTT; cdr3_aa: CAWTANSNQPQHF
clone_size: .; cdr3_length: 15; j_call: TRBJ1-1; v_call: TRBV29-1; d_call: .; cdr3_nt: TGCAGCGTTGAAGGGGACCTAGGGGAAGACACTGAAGCTTTCTTT; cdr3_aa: CSVEGDLGEDTEAFF
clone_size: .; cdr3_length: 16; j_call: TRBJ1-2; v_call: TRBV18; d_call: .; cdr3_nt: TGTGCCAGCTCACGAACGGGACAATCAGCGATGTCTGGCTACACCTTC; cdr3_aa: CASSRTGQSAMSGYTF
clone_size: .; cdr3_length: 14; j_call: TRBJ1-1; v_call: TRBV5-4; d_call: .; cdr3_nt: TGTGCCAGCAGCTCCCAGGTGGATAACACTGAAGCTTTCTTT; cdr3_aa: CASSSQVDNTEAFF
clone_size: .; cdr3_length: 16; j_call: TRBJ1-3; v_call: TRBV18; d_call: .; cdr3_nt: TGTGCCAGCTCATCCTCACGGGCTTTCTCTGGAAACACCATATATTTT; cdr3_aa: CASSSSRAFSGNTIYF
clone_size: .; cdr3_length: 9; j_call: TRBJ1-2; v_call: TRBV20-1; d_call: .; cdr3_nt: TGCAGTGTTGCTCATGGCTACACCTTC; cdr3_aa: CSVAHGYTF
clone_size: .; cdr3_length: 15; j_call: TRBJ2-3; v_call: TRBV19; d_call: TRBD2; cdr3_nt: TGTGCCAGTAGCGAACCGGGACTATACACAGATACGCAGTATTTT; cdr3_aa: CASSEPGLYTDTQYF
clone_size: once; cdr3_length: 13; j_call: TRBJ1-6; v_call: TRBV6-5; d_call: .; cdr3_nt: TGTGCCAGCAGCGAGAGGGGCAAATCACCCCTCCACTTT; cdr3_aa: CASSERGKSPLHF
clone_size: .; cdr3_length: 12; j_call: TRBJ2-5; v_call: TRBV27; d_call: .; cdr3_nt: TGTGCCAGCAGAGGCAGCCAAGAGACCCAGTACTTC; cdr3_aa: CASRGSQETQYF
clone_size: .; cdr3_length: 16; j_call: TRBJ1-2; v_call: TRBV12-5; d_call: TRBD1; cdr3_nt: TGTGCTAGTGGTTTGGTACTCTCAGGGACAGGGGGCGACTACACCTTC; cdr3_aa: CASGLVLSGTGGDYTF
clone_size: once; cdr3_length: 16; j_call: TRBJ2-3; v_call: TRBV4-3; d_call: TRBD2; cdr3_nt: TGCGCCAGCAGCCCCCTAGCGGGAGGTGGCACAGATACGCAGTATTTT; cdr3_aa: CASSPLAGGGTDTQYF
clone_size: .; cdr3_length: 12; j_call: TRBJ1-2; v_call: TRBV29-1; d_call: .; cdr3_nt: TGCAGCGTTGTAAGACAGGATTATGGCTACACCTTC; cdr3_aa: CSVVRQDYGYTF
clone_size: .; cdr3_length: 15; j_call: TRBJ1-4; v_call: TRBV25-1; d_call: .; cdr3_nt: TGTGCCAGCAGTGAATCCTCTGGGGTTAGCGAAAAACTGTTTTTT; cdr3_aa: CASSESSGVSEKLFF
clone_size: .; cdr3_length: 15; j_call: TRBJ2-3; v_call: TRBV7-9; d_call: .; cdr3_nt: TGTGCCAGCAGCGCACCGGGAAAGGAAGCGGATACGCAGTATTTT; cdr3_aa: CASSAPGKEADTQYF
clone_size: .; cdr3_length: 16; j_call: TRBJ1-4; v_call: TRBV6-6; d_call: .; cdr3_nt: TGTGCCAGCAGTTATAGACAGGCTGCAACTAATGAAAAACTGTTTTTT; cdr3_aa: CASSYRQAATNEKLFF
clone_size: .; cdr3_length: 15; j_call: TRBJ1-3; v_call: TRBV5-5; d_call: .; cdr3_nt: TGTGCCGGCAGCCCGGGAGGCAGGGGTGGAAACACCATATATTTT; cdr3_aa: CAGSPGGRGGNTIYF
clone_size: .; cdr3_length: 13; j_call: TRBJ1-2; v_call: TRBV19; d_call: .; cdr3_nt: TGTGCCAGTAATATCGCAGGAGCCTATGGCTACACCTTC; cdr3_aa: CASNIAGAYGYTF
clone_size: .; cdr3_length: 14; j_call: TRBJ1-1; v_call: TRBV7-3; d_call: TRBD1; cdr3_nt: TGTGCCAGCAGCGTCGGACAGGGAATTGGGGAAGCTTTCTTT; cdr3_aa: CASSVGQGIGEAFF
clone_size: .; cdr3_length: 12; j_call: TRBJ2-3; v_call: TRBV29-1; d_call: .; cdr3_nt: TGCAGCGCCCGACCTCTATCCGATACGCAGTATTTT; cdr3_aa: CSARPLSDTQYF
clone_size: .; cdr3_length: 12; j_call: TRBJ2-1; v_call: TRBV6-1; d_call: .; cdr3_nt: TGTGCCAGCAGTGAAGCGGAAAATGAGCAGTTCTTC; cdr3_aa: CASSEAENEQFF
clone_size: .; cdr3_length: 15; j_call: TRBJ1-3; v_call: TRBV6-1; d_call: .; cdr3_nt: TGTGCCAGCATTGGCCAGGTCTACTCTGGAAACACCATATATTTT; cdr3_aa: CASIGQVYSGNTIYF
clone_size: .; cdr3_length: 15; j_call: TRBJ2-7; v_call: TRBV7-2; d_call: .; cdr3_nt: TGTGCCAGCAGCCAGGTGGGCTTAAGACACTACGAGCAGTACTTC; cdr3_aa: CASSQVGLRHYEQYF
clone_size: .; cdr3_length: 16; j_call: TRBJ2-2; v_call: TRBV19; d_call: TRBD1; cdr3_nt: TGTGCCAGTAGTGCCCGGACAGGCCGTTCCCGCGGGGAGCTGTTTTTT; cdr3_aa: CASSARTGRSRGELFF
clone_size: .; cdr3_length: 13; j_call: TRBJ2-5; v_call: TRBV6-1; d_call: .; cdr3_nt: TGTGCCAGCAGTGAAGGGGTGGGGGAGACCCAGTACTTC; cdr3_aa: CASSEGVGETQYF
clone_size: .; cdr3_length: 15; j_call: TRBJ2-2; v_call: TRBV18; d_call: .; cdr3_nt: TGTGCCAGCTCACCACCGTCGGGTTTCACCGGGGAGCTGTTTTTT; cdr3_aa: CASSPPSGFTGELFF
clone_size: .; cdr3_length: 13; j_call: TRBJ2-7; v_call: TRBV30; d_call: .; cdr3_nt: TGTGCCTGGAGTGCCCAGGGGAGCTACGAGCAGTACTTC; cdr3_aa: CAWSAQGSYEQYF
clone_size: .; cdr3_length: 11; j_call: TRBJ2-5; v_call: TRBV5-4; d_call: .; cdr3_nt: TGTGCCAGCAGCTTGGAAGAGACCCAGTACTTC; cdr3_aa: CASSLEETQYF
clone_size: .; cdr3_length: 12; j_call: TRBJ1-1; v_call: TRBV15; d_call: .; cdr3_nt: TGTGCCACCAGCGACCCGTATACTGAAGCTTTCTTT; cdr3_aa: CATSDPYTEAFF
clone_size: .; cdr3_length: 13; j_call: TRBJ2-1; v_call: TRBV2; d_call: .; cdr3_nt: TGTGCCAGCAGCCAAAATGGGTACAGTGAGCAGTTCTTC; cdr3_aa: CASSQNGYSEQFF
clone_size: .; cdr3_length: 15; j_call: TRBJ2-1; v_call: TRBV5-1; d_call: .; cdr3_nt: TGCGCCAGCAGCTTGGAACCTAGTACCTGGGATGAGCAGTTCTTC; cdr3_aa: CASSLEPSTWDEQFF
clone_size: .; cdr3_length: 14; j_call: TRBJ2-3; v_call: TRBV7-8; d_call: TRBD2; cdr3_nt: TGTGCCAGCAGCCGAACTAGCGTCCCAGATACGCAGTATTTT; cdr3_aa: CASSRTSVPDTQYF
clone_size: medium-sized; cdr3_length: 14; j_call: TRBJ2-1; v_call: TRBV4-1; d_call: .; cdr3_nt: TGCGCCAGCAGCCCTTCACTGGAATACAATGAGCAGTTCTTC; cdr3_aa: CASSPSLEYNEQFF
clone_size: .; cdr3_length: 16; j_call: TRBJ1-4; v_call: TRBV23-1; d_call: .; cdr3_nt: TGCGCCAGCAGTCAATCTCGACAGACAACTAATGAAAAACTGTTTTTT; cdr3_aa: CASSQSRQTTNEKLFF
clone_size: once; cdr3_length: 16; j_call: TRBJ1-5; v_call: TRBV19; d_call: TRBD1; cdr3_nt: TGTGCCAGTAGATCCACAGGGGGGTGGCTCCGTCAGCCCCAGCATTTT; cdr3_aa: CASRSTGGWLRQPQHF
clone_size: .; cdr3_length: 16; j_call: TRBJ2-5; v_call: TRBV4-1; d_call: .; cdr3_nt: TGCGCCAGCAGCCAGGGCCGGACCACCTACCAAGAGACCCAGTACTTC; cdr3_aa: CASSQGRTTYQETQYF
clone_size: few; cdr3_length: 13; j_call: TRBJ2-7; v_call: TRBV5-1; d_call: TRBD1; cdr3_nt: TGCGCCAGCAGACGGGACAGGGACTACGAGCAGTACTTC; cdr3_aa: CASRRDRDYEQYF
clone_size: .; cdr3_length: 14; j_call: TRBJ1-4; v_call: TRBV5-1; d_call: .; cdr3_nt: TGCGCCAGCAGCCCGGGGCCCTCTAATGAAAAACTGTTTTTT; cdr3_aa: CASSPGPSNEKLFF
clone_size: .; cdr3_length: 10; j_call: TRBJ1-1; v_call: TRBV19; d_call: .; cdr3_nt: TGTGCCAGTGGAAACGAGGAGGCTTTCTTT; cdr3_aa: CASGNEEAFF
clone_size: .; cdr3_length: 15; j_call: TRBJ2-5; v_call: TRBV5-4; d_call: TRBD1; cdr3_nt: TGTGCCAGCAGCTGGACAGGGGGCGGTCAAGAGACCCAGTACTTC; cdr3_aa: CASSWTGGGQETQYF
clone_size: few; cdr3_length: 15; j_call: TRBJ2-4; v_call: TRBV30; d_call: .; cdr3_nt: TGTGCCTGGAGTTCCCCCCTAACAGCCAAAAACATTCAGTACTTC; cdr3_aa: CAWSSPLTAKNIQYF
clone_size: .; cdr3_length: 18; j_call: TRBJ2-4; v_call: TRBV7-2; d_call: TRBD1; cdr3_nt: TGTGCCAGCAGCCCACCGGGACAGTCTTTTTGGGCCAAAAACATTCAGTACTTC; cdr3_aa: CASSPPGQSFWAKNIQYF
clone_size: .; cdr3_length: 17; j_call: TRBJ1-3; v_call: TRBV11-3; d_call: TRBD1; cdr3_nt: TGTGCCAGCAGCGCACGTACCGGGACAGGGGCTGGAAACACCATATATTTT; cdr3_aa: CASSARTGTGAGNTIYF
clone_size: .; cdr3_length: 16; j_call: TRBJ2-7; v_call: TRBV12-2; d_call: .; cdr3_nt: TGTGCAAGTCGCTTAACGCCTAGCGGGAGCATTTACGAGCAGTACTTC; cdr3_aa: CASRLTPSGSIYEQYF
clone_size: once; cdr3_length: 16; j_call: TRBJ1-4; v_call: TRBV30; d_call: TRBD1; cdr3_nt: TGTGCCTGGAGTAAACTCCGGGGACAGGTAGATGAAAAACTGTTTTTT; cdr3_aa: CAWSKLRGQVDEKLFF